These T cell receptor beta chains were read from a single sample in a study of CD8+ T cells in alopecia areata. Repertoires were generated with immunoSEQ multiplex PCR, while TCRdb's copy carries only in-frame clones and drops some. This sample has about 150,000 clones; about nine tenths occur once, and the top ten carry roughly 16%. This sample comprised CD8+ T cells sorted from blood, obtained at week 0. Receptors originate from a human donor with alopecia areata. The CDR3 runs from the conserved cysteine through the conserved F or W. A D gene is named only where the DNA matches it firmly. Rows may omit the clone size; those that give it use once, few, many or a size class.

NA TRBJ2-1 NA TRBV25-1 TGTGCCACCCTGTGGGGGGATGAGCAGTTCTTC CATLWGDEQFF
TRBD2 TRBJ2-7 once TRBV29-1 TGCAGCGTTGAACTAGCGGGAGAGATATACGAGCAGTACTTC CSVELAGEIYEQYF
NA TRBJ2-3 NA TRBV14 TGTGCCAGCAGCCAAGAACAGCCGACAGATACGCAGTATTTT CASSQEQPTDTQYF
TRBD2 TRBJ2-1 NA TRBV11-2 TGTGCCAGCAGCTTAGCGGCGGGGGGGAACTACAATGAGCAGTTCTTC CASSLAAGGNYNEQFF
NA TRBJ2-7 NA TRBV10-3 TGTGCCACCGGAATGTCCTACGAGCAGTACTTC CATGMSYEQYF
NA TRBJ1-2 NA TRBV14 TGTGCCAGCAGCCAAGGGGGGTATGGCTACACCTTC CASSQGGYGYTF
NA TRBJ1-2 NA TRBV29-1 TGCAGCGTCGCCGAAAGTGGCTACACCTTC CSVAESGYTF
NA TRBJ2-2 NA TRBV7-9 TGTGCCAGCAGCGGGTTGTCCGGGGAGCTGTTTTTT CASSGLSGELFF
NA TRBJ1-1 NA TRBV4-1 TGCGCCAGCAGCCAAAGAAGTTCGAACACTGAAGCTTTCTTT CASSQRSSNTEAFF
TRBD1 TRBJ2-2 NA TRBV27 TGTGCCAGCAGTTTAAGCGCAGGGGGTTGGGAGCTGTTTTTT CASSLSAGGWELFF
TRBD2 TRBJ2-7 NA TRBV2 TGTGCCAGCAGTCCTCATAGCGGGAGTCTGGACGAGCAGTACTTC CASSPHSGSLDEQYF
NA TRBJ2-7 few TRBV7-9 TGTGCCAGCAGGCCGGGCTCCTACTACGAGCAGTACTTC CASRPGSYYEQYF
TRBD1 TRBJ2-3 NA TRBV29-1 TGCAGCGTACGCGGGACAGGGGAGACGGATACGCAGTATTTT CSVRGTGETDTQYF
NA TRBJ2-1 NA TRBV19 TGTGCCAGTAGTGGCGTCATGGGCGGGGCCCCCCTCTACTACAATGAGCAGTTCTTC CASSGVMGGAPLYYNEQFF
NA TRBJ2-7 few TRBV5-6 TGTGCCAGCAGCGCCAACCAGGGCGCCGAGCAGTACTTC CASSANQGAEQYF
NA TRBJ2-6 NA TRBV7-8 TGTGCCAGCAGCTTAGGAGGAGCGGTAGCTGGGGCCAACGTCCTGACTTTC CASSLGGAVAGANVLTF
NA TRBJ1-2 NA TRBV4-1 TGCGCCAGCAGCCAAGAGCAGAGAACTAACTATGGCTACACCTTC CASSQEQRTNYGYTF
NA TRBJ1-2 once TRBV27 TGTGCCAGCAGTCCTACCAAAAGGGCCTATGGCTACACCTTC CASSPTKRAYGYTF
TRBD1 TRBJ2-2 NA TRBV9 TGTGCCAGCAGCGGGACAGGGAACACCGGGGAGCTGTTTTTT CASSGTGNTGELFF
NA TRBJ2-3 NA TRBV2 TGTGCCAGCAAGGAGCGGTACACAGATACGCAGTATTTT CASKERYTDTQYF
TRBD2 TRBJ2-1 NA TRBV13 TGTGCCAGCAGTTATGACGGGAGGGCCTTATACAATGAGCAGTTCTTC CASSYDGRALYNEQFF
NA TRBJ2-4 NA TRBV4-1 TGCGCCAGCAGCCCCCGGACAGCAAAAATAAACAAAAACATTCAGTACTTC CASSPRTAKINKNIQYF
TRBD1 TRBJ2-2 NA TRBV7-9 TGTGCCAGCAGCTCGACAGGGAATCCCGGGGAGCTGTTTTTT CASSSTGNPGELFF
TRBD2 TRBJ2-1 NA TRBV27 TGTGCCAGCTCTAGCGGGAGCTCCTACAATGAGCAGTTCTTC CASSSGSSYNEQFF
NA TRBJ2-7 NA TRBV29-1 TGCAGCGTTGTGGTTGGAGCCTACGAGCAGTACTTC CSVVVGAYEQYF
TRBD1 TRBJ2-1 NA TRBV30 TGTGCCTGGAGTCCGGGACAGGGGAGGGATGAGCAGTTCTTC CAWSPGQGRDEQFF
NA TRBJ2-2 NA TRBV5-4 TGTGCCAGCAGCTTGCCGTCCGGGGAGCTGTTTTTT CASSLPSGELFF
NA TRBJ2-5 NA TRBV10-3 TGTGCCATCGCGTTCTGGGGACCCTCCCATTACCAAGAGACCCAGTACTTC CAIAFWGPSHYQETQYF
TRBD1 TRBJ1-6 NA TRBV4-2 TGTGCCAGCAGCCAAGAGGGGACAGATTTTTATAATTCACCCCTCCACTTT CASSQEGTDFYNSPLHF
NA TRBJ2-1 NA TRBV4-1 TGCGCCAGCAGCCAGGGTCGTGAGCAGTTCTTC CASSQGREQFF
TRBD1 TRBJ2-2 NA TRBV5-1 TGCGCCAGCAGCCCCGGGACAGGGGGTACCGGGGAGCTGTTTTTT CASSPGTGGTGELFF
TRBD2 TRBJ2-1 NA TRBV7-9 TGTGCCAGCAGCTCGGGACTAGCGGGAGGGGACAATGAGCAGTTCTTC CASSSGLAGGDNEQFF
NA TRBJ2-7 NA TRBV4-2 TGTGCCAGCAGCCCTGGGCGAGACTTCTCCCCCTACGAGCAGTACTTC CASSPGRDFSPYEQYF
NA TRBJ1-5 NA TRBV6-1 TGTGCCAGCAGTGACCCCTACGGCCCAGGGAGCAATCAGCCCCAGCATTTT CASSDPYGPGSNQPQHF
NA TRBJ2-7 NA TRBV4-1 TGCGCCAGCAGCCAAGGTTTGAACTACGAGCAGTACTTC CASSQGLNYEQYF
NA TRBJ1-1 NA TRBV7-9 TGTGCCAGCATCGGTCTCCCGGAGGAAGCTTTCTTT CASIGLPEEAFF
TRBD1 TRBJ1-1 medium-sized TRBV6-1 TGTGCCAGCAGAAGACAGGGGGCCGGCTACACTGAAGCTTTCTTT CASRRQGAGYTEAFF
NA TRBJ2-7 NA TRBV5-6 TGTGCCAGCAGACACTCACCCCCAGATTCCTACGAGCAGTACTTC CASRHSPPDSYEQYF
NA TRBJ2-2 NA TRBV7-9 TGTGCCAGCAGCTCGAGCGACACCGGGGAGCTGTTTTTT CASSSSDTGELFF
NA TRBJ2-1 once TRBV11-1 TGTGCCAGCAGCTTTGGTAACTACAATGAGCAGTTCTTC CASSFGNYNEQFF
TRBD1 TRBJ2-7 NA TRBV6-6 TGTGCCAGCAGTTACAACAGGGGAAACGAGCAGTACTTC CASSYNRGNEQYF
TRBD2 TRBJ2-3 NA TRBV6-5 TGTGCCAGCAGTGGCGGGGGGAGGAGCACAGATACGCAGTATTTT CASSGGGRSTDTQYF
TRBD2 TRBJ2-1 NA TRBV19 TGTGCCAGTAGTATCGGCCTAGCGGGAGATAATGAGCAGTTCTTC CASSIGLAGDNEQFF
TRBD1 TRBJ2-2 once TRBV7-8 TGTGCCAGCAGCCTAAGGCGCGGCGGGGAGGTGACAGGGGAGAACACCGGGGAGCTGTTTTTT CASSLRRGGEVTGENTGELFF
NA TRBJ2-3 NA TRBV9 TGTGCCAGCAGTTCCAGGAGCGGGTCAGGATCAGATACGCAGTATTTT CASSSRSGSGSDTQYF
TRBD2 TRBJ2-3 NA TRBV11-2 TGTGCCAGCAGCCTTAACATGGCGGGGGGGCGATGGGACACAGATACGCAGTATTTT CASSLNMAGGRWDTDTQYF
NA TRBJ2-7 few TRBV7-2 TGTGCCAGCAGCGACGGTATTTCTCTCTACGAGCAGTACTTC CASSDGISLYEQYF